What follows describes a single TCR beta chain. These data come from a study of early T cells in non-severe SARS-CoV-2 infection. The overall study: Unsorted whole blood bulk RNA was sequenced, with unpaired chains.

Unique molecular identifiers tagged individual cDNA molecules. TCRdb redid the calling of the 5' RACE reads with MiXCR, one entry per CDR3 protein. This table has fewer than 80,000 distinct CDR3 sequences, 10% to 12% appearing once. This CDR3 is 16 amino acids long. Trimming took 5 bases from V and 0 from J, leaving 14 bases between them. Germline values: CDR1 SEHNR, CDR2 FQNEAQ (reference sequence). This TCR was sampled from an adult who was a healthcare worker with PCR-confirmed SARS-CoV-2 infection or an uninfected control (not recorded which). This chain uses TRBV7-9 with TRBJ2-4; the D gene is possibly TRBD1 (6 bases). Source: whole blood, taken at baseline. The chain's CDR3 is CASSNPGQLAKNIQYF. The CDR3 nucleotides read TGTGCCAGCAGCAACCCCGGACAGCTAGCCAAAAACATTCAGTACTTC. The full variable domain, with the rest looked up from reference TRBV7-9 and TRBJ2-4, is DTGVSQNPRHKITKRGQNVTFRCDPISEHNRLYWYRQTLGQGPEFLTYFQNEAQLEKSRLLSDRFSAERPKGSFSTLEIQRTEQGDSAMYLCASSNPGQLAKNIQYFGAGTRLSVL.